This T cell receptor (beta chain) was sequenced for a study of blood T cell repertoires in COVID-19. For the study at large: Donors in the United States, Italy and Spain gave samples during acute or convalescent COVID-19. The analysed material was cDNA or gDNA that came from T cells, B-cell-depleted T cells, or PBMCs.

From germline, CDR1 is SGHDT and CDR2 YYEEEE. This CDR3 spans 14 amino acids. The V end was cut by 2 bases, the J end by 1 base, with 9 bases between. As processed by the authors: Reference gene primers were amplified, and this amplification served to estimate nucleated cell counts. The table came from immunoSEQ multiplex PCR; TCRdb's copy has only in-frame clones and leaves some out. Clonal size and the V and J genes are those of that table, whereas D and trimming came from the DNA. The sample lists roughly 56,000 clones, around 90% occurring once. The specimen sequenced was peripheral blood. The TCR originated in a human donor in a cohort sampled during active COVID-19. The genes are TRBV5-6 and TRBJ1-2; D gene unclear. The DNA for the CDR3 is TGTGCCAGCAGCTTCGGGGTCATTAACTATGGCTACACCTTC. This encodes CASSFGVINYGYTF.